Presented here are 14 T cell receptor beta chains from one specimen sequenced in a study of control samples from healthy donors and cancer patients. The assay was immunoSEQ multiplex PCR, and TCRdb's table has in-frame clones only and misses some. The sample yields roughly 120,000 clones, approximately 90% seen once. The sequenced material came from blood. These receptors originate from a woman between 18 and 30 years old in good health.

The V call is TRBV9, the J call TRBJ1-2, with D perhaps matching TRBD1 (5 bases). The CDR3 consists of 16 residues. Germline CDR1 SGDLS, CDR2 YYNGEE. The germline V and J ends were trimmed by 3 bases and 3 bases, with 18 bases remaining between them. CDR3 coding DNA: TGTGCCAGCAGCGCCACTTACCGGGGCCAGGACTATGGCTACACCTTC. As protein: CASSATYRGQDYGYTF.

V usage is TRBV11-2 and J usage is TRBJ2-5; D is ambiguous. The CDR3 consists of 15 residues. V was cut by 4 bases and J by 2 bases, with 14 bases left in between. Germline V gene sequence: CDR1 SGHAT, CDR2 FQNNGV. CDR3 nucleotides: TGTGCCAGCAGCTCCGGACGGGCGAGGCAAGAGACCCAGTACTTC. Translation: CASSSGRARQETQYF.

The genes are TRBV30 and TRBJ2-3; tentatively, D is TRBD1 (6 bases). The CDR3 sequence is 14 residues long. V lost 0 bases, J lost 7 bases, and 14 bases lay in between. Looked up from germline, CDR1 is GTSNPN and CDR2 is SVGIG (reference sequence). The DNA of the CDR3 is TGTGCCTGGAGTGTAGGACAGTCCCTACATACGCAGTATTTT. Protein sequence: CAWSVGQSLHTQYF. Complete variable domain (other parts from reference TRBV30 and TRBJ2-3): SQTIHQWPATLVQPVGSPLSLECTVEGTSNPNLYWYRQAAGRGLQLLFYSVGIGQISSEVPQNLSASRPQDRQFILSSKKLLLSDSGFYLCAWSVGQSLHTQYFGPGTRLTVL.

V is TRBV28 and J is TRBJ2-6; possible D gene TRBD2, 6 bases. The CDR3 contains 17 residues. Looked up from germline, CDR1 is MDHEN and CDR2 is SYDVKM. V was shortened by 6 bases and J by 0 bases, with 15 bases between the two germline ends. The CDR3 region is CASSRGRGASGANVLTF. Here the CDR3 DNA reads TGTGCCAGCAGCCGGGGACGCGGGGCCTCTGGGGCCAACGTCCTGACTTTC.

The V and J genes are TRBV28 and TRBJ2-4; no clear D. CDR3 length: 14 amino acids. The V end lost 1 base, the J end lost 8 bases, and 12 bases lay between the germline ends. Germline CDR1 and CDR2: MDHEN and SYDVKM. The CDR3 sequence: CASSLSSRLDIQYF. The CDR3 nucleotides read TGTGCCAGCAGTTTATCCTCTCGACTGGACATTCAGTACTTC.

In this sample, this clone turned up many times. The rearrangement links TRBV7-3 to TRBJ1-3; D might be TRBD1 (6 bases). There are 17 residues in the CDR3. The germline V gene has CDR1 SGHTA and CDR2 FQGTGA. The V gene lost 4 bases and the J gene lost 0 bases, with 16 bases spanning the gap. The CDR3, as DNA: TGTGCCAGCAGCTCCGACTCTAGGACAGACTCTGGAAACACCATATATTTT. Protein: CASSSDSRTDSGNTIYF. The full variable domain, with the rest looked up from reference TRBV7-3 and TRBJ1-3, is GAGVSQTPSNKVTEKGKYVELRCDPISGHTALYWYRQSLGQGPEFLIYFQGTGAADDSGLPNDRFFAVRPEGSVSTLKIQRTERGDSAVYLCASSSDSRTDSGNTIYFGEGSWLTVV.

The rearrangement joins TRBV30 to TRBJ1-1, with 7 bases lining up with TRBD1. Germline CDR1 is GTSNPN and CDR2 is SVGIG (reference sequence). The CDR3 has 13 amino acids. V lost 5 bases, J lost 1 base, and 4 bases stayed unmatched. CDR3 loop: CAWGRQGNTEAFF. Written as DNA, the CDR3 is TGTGCCTGGGGCAGACAGGGGAACACTGAAGCTTTCTTT.

The chain employs TRBV6-5 and TRBJ2-5, with D perhaps TRBD1 (5 bases). Deletions cut 6 bases from V and 4 bases from J, with 12 bases between. Germline V gene lookup returns CDR1 MNHEY and CDR2 SVGAGI. This CDR3 spans 13 amino acids. The CDR3 sequence is CASRNQGTETQYF. CDR3 coding DNA: TGTGCCAGCAGAAATCAGGGTACAGAGACCCAGTACTTC.

This chain joins TRBV27 and TRBJ1-5; the D gene is possibly TRBD1 (6 bases). From germline, CDR1 is MNHEY and CDR2 SMNVEV (reference sequence). Trimming shortened V by 4 bases and J by 2 bases, and 12 bases separated the two germline ends. This CDR3 has 15 residues. DNA of the CDR3: TGTGCCAGCAGTTCGGGCAGGGGCGGCAATCAGCCCCAGCATTTT. Translated, it gives CASSSGRGGNQPQHF.

The chain uses TRBV28 and TRBJ2-7; 10 nucleotides line up with TRBD1. V shed 7 bases and J 1 base; nucleotides not matched to a gene: 13. The CDR3 is made up of 17 amino acids. In germline, CDR1 is MDHEN, CDR2 SYDVKM. The DNA for the CDR3 is TGTGCCAGCACCCCTCCCCCGGGACAGGGGCAGTCCTACGAGCAGTACTTC. Translated: CASTPPPGQGQSYEQYF.

This clone came up once. The chain has TRBV10-2 and TRBJ2-3; D gene uncertain. CDR1 is WSHSY, CDR2 SAAADI, per germline. CDR3 length: 13 amino acids. V was cut by 7 bases and J by 0 bases, with 8 bases left in between. The CDR3: CASTAYSTDTQYF. For the CDR3, the DNA is TGCGCCAGCACCGCCTATAGCACAGATACGCAGTATTTT.

This clone was recorded a few times. The chain recombines TRBV6-5 with TRBJ1-2; D uncertain. Trimming removed 7 bases from V and 8 bases from J, with 11 bases in between. Looked up from germline, CDR1 is MNHEY and CDR2 is SVGAGI. The CDR3 covers 11 residues. CDR3 amino acids: CASTQGWGYTF. DNA of the CDR3: TGTGCCAGCACTCAAGGATGGGGCTACACCTTC.

The J gene is TRBJ1-2, the V gene TRBV10-2; weak D call: TRBD1 (5 bases). The germline gives CDR1 WSHSY, CDR2 SAAADI. Deletions cut 6 bases from V and 4 bases from J, with 12 bases between. There are 13 residues in the CDR3. CDR3: CASSSSGGYGYTF. The CDR3 DNA reads as TGCGCCAGCAGCTCCTCGGGGGGCTATGGCTACACCTTC.

This rearrangement joins TRBV7-2 to TRBJ2-7; the match to TRBD2 covers 8 bases. The CDR3 runs 19 residues. The J segment lost 3 bases and the V segment lost 3 bases, leaving 19 bases of the junction unmatched. CDR1 and CDR2 from the germline V gene are SGHTA and FQGNSA. The CDR3 loop reads CASSLDRIVTGGPVYEQYF. Here the CDR3 DNA reads TGTGCCAGCAGCTTGGATCGTATTGTAACGGGGGGGCCGGTCTACGAGCAGTACTTC. The full variable domain, completed using reference TRBV7-2 and TRBJ2-7, is GAGVSQSPSNKVTEKGKDVELRCDPISGHTALYWYRQSLGQGLEFLIYFQGNSAPDKSGLPSDRFSAERTGGSVSTLTIQRTQQEDSAVYLCASSLDRIVTGGPVYEQYFGPGTRLTVT.